This entry concerns a single TCR beta chain. In its sample, this clonotype was seen a few times. Its antigen is unknown. Nothing much larger sits one base from this clone, and base qualities are not available. The sequencer listed for this sample is Illumina HiSeq 2500. TCR beta libraries were prepared by quantitative 5'-RACE with molecular barcodes. In the source study's methods: To identify disease-linked TCR variants, a new computational method was used, one built on a probabilistic model of VDJ rearrangement. TCRdb applied fastp at Q25 and MiXCR to the public reads, then kept only in-frame beta chains. Records with the same CDR3 protein are collapsed into one entry carrying the most frequent genes and DNA. The V and J calls come from TCRdb's annotation, not from the publication. Recorded for this sample are about 700,000 distinct CDR3 sequences; roughly 19% of them occurred a single time. 15% to 20% of the sample is held by the ten biggest clonotypes.

This sample stems from a study of CD8 T cells in ankylosing spondylitis (dated by TCRdb to between 2016 and 2019). Background on the whole study: T cell receptor beta repertoires were profiled in healthy donors and ankylosing spondylitis patients so that disease-linked TCR variants could be found. The full study cohort comprised roughly 24 ankylosing spondylitis patients and some 100 healthy donors. Peripheral blood was sampled, and synovial fluid was also collected from ankylosing spondylitis patients.

Overall study results and their limits: A TCR beta motif made up of several highly homologous amino acid variants appeared to be characteristic of blood from ankylosing spondylitis patients. Some TCR beta motif variants had previously been reported in synovial fluid and blood of reactive arthritis patients, which suggested common disease-initiation mechanisms. Significant enrichment of the disease-linked clones was reported in matched synovial fluid samples from ankylosing spondylitis patients. In peripheral blood, the disease-linked clones were found at relatively low frequencies and had a CD8+ phenotype.

Sequenced sample: blood, either unsorted or a sorted T cell fraction (not recorded which). This clonotype was obtained from a male donor with ankylosing spondylitis.

CDR3 reads: CASSQEFGQYNEQFF. The base sequence is TGCGCCAGCAGCCAAGAATTCGGTCAGTACAATGAGCAGTTCTTC. The V and J segments used are TRBV4-3 and TRBJ2-1; there is no confident call for the D gene. The germline V gene sets CDR1 to LGHNA and CDR2 to YSLEER. There are 15 amino acids in the CDR3, from cysteine to phenylalanine inclusive. Only the CDR3 DNA is retained, 45 bases long and in frame from the first base. V is clipped by 0 bases and J by 4 bases, and the sequence between their germline boundaries is 10 bases long.